These 30 T cell receptor beta chains were all obtained from the same sample, sequenced in a study of metastatic and nonmetastatic thyroid tumors. Nobody among the patients had been given any treatment before thyroid surgery. TCRdb re-called clones from the PCR reads using MiXCR. Counted here are 4,000 to 6,000 clones, under 30% occurring once; the ten biggest clones make up roughly 25%. Sequenced material: adjacent normal tissue. The source is a female donor with papillary thyroid cancer or a benign thyroid nodule (not recorded which). Some clones in this sample may be carry-over from other donors' samples.

This clone appeared a few times. This rearrangement joins TRBV19 to TRBJ2-3; D possibly matches TRBD1 or TRBD2 (6 bases each). Germline values: CDR1 LNHDA, CDR2 SQIVND (reference sequence). The CDR3 loop spans 16 amino acids. V dropped 6 bases and J dropped 1 base, with 17 bases sitting between them. CDR3 DNA sequence: TGTGCCAGTAGCGTGGGGGGATCAGGGGGCACAGATACGCAGTATTTT. This codes for CASSVGGSGGTDTQYF.

About this clone: Other nucleotide sequences in the sample specify the same CDR3. This rearrangement joins TRBV20-1 to TRBJ2-2; 7 nucleotides line up with TRBD2. This CDR3 region has 17 residues. The J segment lost 4 bases and the V segment lost 3 bases, leaving 14 bases of the junction unmatched. In germline, CDR1 is DFQATT, CDR2 SNEGSKA (reference sequence). The CDR3 DNA follows: TGCAGTGCTAGTCCCTCCAGCGGGGCCCCAATCACCGGGGAGCTGTTTTTT. Residues: CSASPSSGAPITGELFF.

The sample holds many counts of this clone. The identical CDR3 is also encoded by other nucleotide sequences in the sample. The rearrangement links TRBV30 to TRBJ1-6; D unclear. V lost 0 bases to trimming and J lost 7 bases, with 7 bases between them. This CDR3 is 13 amino acids long. Per germline, CDR1 GTSNPN and CDR2 SVGIG (reference sequence). The CDR3 region has the DNA TGTGCCTGGAGTGTTAGGTCGAATTCACCCCTCCACTTT. Amino acid sequence: CAWSVRSNSPLHF. Filled out from reference TRBV30 and TRBJ1-6, the complete variable domain reads SQTIHQWPATLVQPVGSPLSLECTVEGTSNPNLYWYRQAAGRGLQLLFYSVGIGQISSEVPQNLSASRPQDRQFILSSKKLLLSDSGFYLCAWSVRSNSPLHFGNGTRLTVT.

The rearrangement links TRBV9 to TRBJ2-2; D unresolved. The V gene's germline CDR1 is SGDLS and CDR2 YYNGEE. Trimming removed 4 bases from V and 4 bases from J, with 17 bases in between. This CDR3 is 16 amino acids long. The DNA of the CDR3 is TGTGCCAGCAGCCCCCGTTTGTTGTGGGTCACCGGGGAGCTGTTTTTT. Its protein product is CASSPRLLWVTGELFF.

This clone was seen only a few times. The gene calls are TRBV6-1 and TRBJ1-4, with TRBD1 as a possible D gene (6 bases). The V end was cut by 0 bases, the J end by 13 bases, with 9 bases between. Germline assignment: CDR1 MNHNS and CDR2 SASEGT. The CDR3 runs to 12 residues. The chain's CDR3 is CASSEAGGRLFF. The CDR3 DNA follows: TGTGCCAGCAGTGAAGCAGGGGGTAGACTGTTTTTT.

Comment on this clone: Its ends do not fully match the called genes, so a read error is possible. Other DNA sequences in the same sample also yield this CDR3. The chain is built from TRBV29-1 and TRBJ2-6; D may match TRBD1 or TRBD2 (5 bases each). CDR3 length equals 16 residues. From germline, CDR1 is SQVTM and CDR2 ANQGSEA. The CDR3 DNA reads as TGTAGCGTTGAAGGGTCAGGGAGCTCTGGGGCCAACGTCCTGACTTTC. The encoded protein is CSVEGSGSSGANVLTF.

This clone showed up many times. V and J are TRBV6-1 and TRBJ1-2; possibly TRBD1 for D (5 bases). V dropped 8 bases and J dropped 5 bases, with 15 bases sitting between them. The germline gives CDR1 MNHNS, CDR2 SASEGT. The CDR3 spans 13 residues. The CDR3 protein is CASVGVDKYGYTF. CDR3 nucleotides: TGTGCCAGCGTAGGGGTCGACAAGTATGGCTACACCTTC.

By share of the sample, this clone is large. The CDR3 nucleotides are TGTGCCAGCTCCGAAACAGGGATGCGCAATCAGCCCCAGCATTTT. Translated, it gives CASSETGMRNQPQHF. This rearrangement joins TRBV2 to TRBJ1-5; D is perhaps TRBD1 (6 bases). CDR3 length: 15 residues. CDR1 is SNHLY and CDR2 is FYNNEI in the germline V gene. The V end was cut by 8 bases, the J end by 2 bases, with 16 bases between.

J is TRBJ1-6 and V is TRBV5-6; 9 positions agree with TRBD1. Germline trimming cut 4 bases from V and 7 bases from J; bases unmatched to any gene: 6. Germline lookup yields CDR1 SGHDT and CDR2 YYEEEE. The CDR3 is made up of 15 amino acids. This CDR3 is CASSLGTGINSPLHF. The DNA for the CDR3 is TGTGCCAGCAGCCTAGGGACAGGGATCAATTCACCCCTCCACTTT.

As regards this clone: A read error may be the cause here, since a much bigger clone is one base away. The chain employs TRBV7-6 and TRBJ1-6; D uncertain. There are 15 residues in the CDR3. Per the germline V gene, CDR1 is SGHVS and CDR2 is FNYEAQ. The CDR3 loop is CASSLDNSYNSPIHF. CDR3 in DNA: TGTGCCAGCAGCTTAGACAATTCTTATAATTCACCCATCCACTTT.

The CDR3 DNA is TGCAGTGCCCGGACTAGCGGGAACTACAATGAGCAGTTCTTC. Encoded protein: CSARTSGNYNEQFF. The chain recombines TRBV20-1 with TRBJ2-1; 12 nucleotides align to TRBD2. With 6 bases clipped from V and 3 bases from J, the junction kept 3 bases outside the gene matches. The CDR3 covers 14 residues. Germline values: CDR1 DFQATT, CDR2 SNEGSKA (reference sequence).

CDR3 protein: CSARDQLAGYNEQFF. CDR3 sequence (DNA): TGCAGTGCTAGAGATCAATTAGCGGGGTACAATGAGCAGTTCTTC. This chain uses TRBV20-1 with TRBJ2-1, with 8 bases matching TRBD2. J lost 4 bases, V lost 0 bases, and 5 bases had no gene match. Germline CDR1 reads DFQATT; CDR2 reads SNEGSKA (reference sequence). The length of the CDR3 is 15 residues.

The V and J genes are TRBV28 and TRBJ2-7, with 9 bases matching TRBD2. CDR3 length: 16 residues. The germline CDR1 and CDR2 sequences are MDHEN and SYDVKM. V lost 5 bases, J lost 3 bases, and 11 bases stayed unmatched. CDR3 DNA sequence: TGTGCCAGCAGTCTAACGAGCGGGAGGCTTCTCTACGAGCAGTACTTC. The encoded protein is CASSLTSGRLLYEQYF.

A few counts support this clone. J is TRBJ1-2 and V is TRBV6-2 or TRBV6-3, with D tentatively TRBD1 (5 bases). Trimming removed 7 bases at V and 6 bases at J, with 15 bases between. From germline, CDR1 is MNHEY and CDR2 SVGEGT. The CDR3 contains 13 residues. In DNA form, the CDR3 reads TGTGCCAGCACGGAAAGGAGGGACCATGGCTACACCTTC. Protein sequence: CASTERRDHGYTF.

This clone was counted a few times. The chain employs TRBV6-1 and TRBJ1-2; a possible D gene is TRBD1 (5 bases). The CDR3 runs 11 residues. Germline V gives CDR1 MNHNS, CDR2 SASEGT. V was clipped by 9 bases and J by 4 bases, with 9 bases between them. The CDR3 DNA reads as TGTGCCAGTGGAGGGGTCTATGGCTACACCTTC. It codes for CASGGVYGYTF.

Concerning this clone itself: A much larger clone is a single base away; this may be a read error. The gene calls are TRBV10-3 and TRBJ1-2; the D is unclear. The CDR3 runs 12 residues. With 6 bases removed from V and 3 bases from J, the gap between germline ends came to 8 bases. Germline lookup yields CDR1 ENHRY and CDR2 SYGVKD. The CDR3 sequence: CAIRAYYYGYTF. CDR3 DNA sequence: TGTGCCATCAGAGCTTACTACTATGGCTACACCTTC.

The chain's CDR3 is CASSRDRISYEQYF. The CDR3 region has the DNA TGTGCCAGCAGTCGGGACCGGATCTCCTACGAGCAGTACTTC. J is TRBJ2-7 and V is TRBV2; D might be TRBD1 or TRBD2, each matching 5 bases. This CDR3 comprises 14 residues. Germline CDR1 and CDR2: SNHLY and FYNNEI. Trimming left V 5 bases short and J 0 bases short, with 11 bases between. The full variable domain, completed using reference TRBV2 and TRBJ2-7, is EPEVTQTPSHQVTQMGQEVILRCVPISNHLYFYWYRQILGQKVEFLVSFYNNEISEKSEIFDDQFSVERPDGSNFTLKIRSTKLEDSAMYFCASSRDRISYEQYFGPGTRLTVT.

The genes are TRBV6-2 or TRBV6-3 and TRBJ1-5, with D unclear. CDR1 and CDR2 (germline): MNHEY, SVGEGT. V was shortened by 2 bases and J by 7 bases, with 12 bases between the two germline ends. The length of the CDR3 is 14 residues. The CDR3 DNA follows: TGTGCCAGCAGTTACGGACTAGTGGGGCAGCCCCAGCATTTT. Amino acid sequence: CASSYGLVGQPQHF.

V usage is TRBV9 and J usage is TRBJ1-2, with TRBD1 identical over 9 bases. The CDR3 has 15 residues. V lost 4 bases and J lost 6; bases outside the gene matches: 10. Germline V gene sequence: CDR1 SGDLS, CDR2 YYNGEE. Here the CDR3 reads CASSPEEGTGNGYTF. The CDR3 nucleotides read TGTGCCAGCAGCCCAGAAGAGGGGACAGGGAATGGCTACACCTTC.

V and J are TRBV11-2 and TRBJ1-1, with 7 bases identical to TRBD1. Germline V gives CDR1 SGHAT, CDR2 FQNNGV. The CDR3 sequence is 13 residues long. The V and J ends lost 3 bases and 7 bases, in that order; junction bases with no gene match: 5. CDR3 coding DNA: TGTGCCAGCAGCTTGGATGGACAGGTTGAAGCTTTCTTT. Its translation: CASSLDGQVEAFF.

The chain carries TRBV4-2 and TRBJ2-7, with D uncertain. The CDR3 runs 15 residues. The germline CDR1 and CDR2 sequences are LGHNA and YNFKEQ. V was clipped by 0 bases and J by 3 bases, with 12 bases between them. The CDR3 coding sequence is TGTGCCAGCAGCCAAGAAAGGCGGACCTTCTACGAGCAGTACTTC. Its protein is CASSQERRTFYEQYF.

Concerning this clone: One end of the junction does not line up with germline, which may come from a read error. V gene TRBV2 combines with J gene TRBJ1-5; 7 bases are shared with TRBD1. The CDR3 runs to 14 residues. Germline V gene sequence: CDR1 SNHLY, CDR2 FYNNEI. CDR3 sequence: CASSGNGQVQPHHF. The CDR3 coding sequence is TGTGCCAGCAGCGGCAACGGACAGGTTCAGCCCCATCATTTT. Full variable domain (remainder filled in from reference TRBV2 and TRBJ1-5): EPEVTQTPSHQVTQMGQEVILRCVPISNHLYFYWYRQILGQKVEFLVSFYNNEISEKSEIFDDQFSVERPDGSNFTLKIRSTKLEDSAMYFCASSGNGQVQPHHFGDGTRLSIL.

This clone has at least ten counts. The chain uses TRBV7-8 and TRBJ1-1; no clear D gene. CDR1 is SGHVS and CDR2 is FQNEAQ in the germline V gene. The CDR3 is 13 residues long. Deletions cut 8 bases from V and 0 bases from J, with 10 bases between. The CDR3 sequence is CASRGLMNTEAFF. DNA of the CDR3: TGTGCCAGCCGAGGACTAATGAACACTGAAGCTTTCTTT.

V usage is TRBV12-3 or TRBV12-4 and J usage is TRBJ2-5; possibly TRBD2 for D (6 bases). The CDR3 runs 15 residues. The germline V and J ends were trimmed by 0 bases and 4 bases, with 12 bases remaining between them. The DNA for the CDR3 is TGTGCCAGCAGTTTAGCCATTAGCGGTCCAGAGACCCAGTACTTC. This codes for CASSLAISGPETQYF.

The chain links TRBV30 to TRBJ1-1; 9 nucleotides match TRBD1. This CDR3 contains 13 residues. In germline, CDR1 is GTSNPN, CDR2 SVGIG (reference sequence). After removal of 5 bases from V and 3 bases from J, the junction contained 4 bases not matched to a gene. The CDR3 DNA sequence: TGTGCCTGGCACAGGGGGCGGGACACTGAAGCTTTCTTT. This encodes CAWHRGRDTEAFF.

The chain recombines TRBV7-2 with TRBJ2-7, with 11 bases matching TRBD1. From germline, CDR1 is SGHTA and CDR2 FQGNSA. The CDR3 extends over 13 amino acids. With 9 bases clipped from V and 5 bases from J, the junction kept 6 bases outside the gene matches. DNA for the CDR3: TGTGCCAGTTGGGGGACAGGGGGACACGAGCAGTACTTC. Translating it yields CASWGTGGHEQYF.

The gene calls are TRBV30 and TRBJ1-6; TRBD1 matches 8 bases. V dropped 0 bases and J dropped 6; count of bases not matched to a gene: 7. The germline CDR1 and CDR2 sequences are GTSNPN and SVGIG (reference sequence). The length of the CDR3 is 16 residues. CDR3 in amino acids: CAWSVPGTGGNSPLHF. The DNA for the CDR3 is TGTGCCTGGAGTGTACCGGGAACAGGGGGTAATTCACCCCTCCACTTT.

This clone appeared once. The J gene is TRBJ1-4, the V gene TRBV20-1, with D unresolved. The length of the CDR3 is 13 residues. Per the germline V gene, CDR1 is DFQATT and CDR2 is SNEGSKA (reference sequence). V lost 3 bases, J lost 1 base, and 6 bases lay in between. CDR3: CSASLITNEKLFF. The CDR3 DNA sequence: TGCAGTGCTAGTCTCATAACTAATGAAAAACTGTTTTTT.

This clone was seen more than once but under ten times. V usage is TRBV6-2 or TRBV6-3 and J usage is TRBJ1-6, with TRBD1 matching 7 bases. The CDR3 has 14 residues. Trimming took 2 bases from V and 14 from J; bases not matched to a gene: 9. Germline V gene data show CDR1 as MNHEY and CDR2 as SVGEGT. CDR3 sequence (DNA): TGTGCCAGCAGTTACGCGGACAGGCTAGGGACCCTCCACTTT. Translating gives CASSYADRLGTLHF.

Note on this clone: At one end the junction does not follow the germline gene, possibly because of a read error. The chain combines TRBV6-2 or TRBV6-3 with TRBJ2-2; the D gene is possibly TRBD1 (6 bases). The germline CDR1 and CDR2 sequences are MNHEY and SVGEGT. The CDR3 is 19 amino acids. CDR3 region: CASGYPKGVGAGGTGELFF. Here the CDR3 DNA reads TGTGCCAGCGGTTACCCCAAAGGAGTGGGGGCGGGCGGCACTGGGGAGCTGTTTTTT.